The 29 T cell receptor beta chains below all came from one sample that was sequenced in a study of shared clonotypes between healthy human individuals. Generated by immunoSEQ multiplex PCR, the TCRdb table keeps only in-frame clones and is missing some. This table has about 1 million clones, approximately 70% appearing once. Sequenced material: memory CD4+ T cells sorted from blood. The subset is: CD45RA-negative fraction. All receptors derive from a man aged 18 to 29 in good health.

This clone was seen a single time. The rearrangement uses TRBV2 and TRBJ2-5; either TRBD1 or TRBD2 may supply D (5 bases each). V lost 5 bases, J lost 4 bases, and 11 bases lay in between. The CDR3 loop spans 13 amino acids. CDR1 is SNHLY, CDR2 FYNNEI, per germline. CDR3 residues: CASSSPGRETQYF. The CDR3 DNA reads TGTGCCAGCAGTTCACCGGGACGAGAGACCCAGTACTTC.

This rearrangement joins TRBV5-6 to TRBJ2-7, with a possible D match to TRBD2 (7 bases). The germline CDR1 and CDR2 sequences are SGHDT and YYEEEE. The CDR3 sequence is 15 residues long. With 5 bases removed from V and 6 bases from J, the gap between germline ends came to 21 bases. CDR3 DNA sequence: TGTGCCAGCAGTTTGACACAGGGAGGGTTGCGCGAGCAGTACTTC. This sequence encodes CASSLTQGGLREQYF.

This clone was counted many times. The genes are TRBV11-3 and TRBJ1-5, with D unclear. CDR1 and CDR2 from the germline V gene are SGHNT and YENEEA. V dropped 3 bases and J dropped 5 bases, with 14 bases sitting between them. CDR3 length equals 15 residues. The CDR3 DNA reads as TGTGCCAGCAGCTTTCTAACAGCCATTGATCAGCCCCAGCATTTT. Residues: CASSFLTAIDQPQHF.

About this clone itself: This likely comes from a read error, as the CDR3 has no conserved phenylalanine or tryptophan at its end. The rearrangement joins TRBV6-5 to TRBJ1-3, with 7 bases lining up with TRBD1. The CDR3 length is 15 residues. Germline V CDR1 and CDR2: MNHEY, SVGAGI. Trimming cost V 5 bases and J 0 bases; bases outside gene matches: 4. CDR3 coding DNA: TGTGCCAGCAGTGCCCGGGACAGCTCTGGAAACACCATATATTCT. It specifies CASSARDSSGNTIYS.

The sample holds one count of this clone. This chain joins TRBV4-1 and TRBJ1-2; D may be TRBD1 (6 bases). V lost 2 bases and J lost 2, with 9 bases in between. Germline V lookup: CDR1 MGHRA, CDR2 YSYEKL. The CDR3 sequence is 14 residues long. The CDR3 reads CASSQTGSNYGYTF. The CDR3 bases are TGCGCCAGCAGCCAAACAGGGTCCAACTATGGCTACACCTTC.

To note about this clone: The same CDR3 is also encoded by other DNA sequences in this sample. The chain is built from TRBV7-9 and TRBJ1-4, with unresolved D. The length of the CDR3 is 15 residues. Between the trimmed V and J ends, which lost 2 bases and 6 bases, there was a span of 13 bases. Germline values: CDR1 SEHNR, CDR2 FQNEAQ (reference sequence). CDR3 DNA: TGTGCCAGCAGCTTAAGGGCCTCCTCCGATGAAAAACTGTTTTTT. Encoded protein: CASSLRASSDEKLFF.

V gene TRBV7-2 combines with J gene TRBJ2-7, with 11 bases matching TRBD2. V lost 4 bases, J lost 3 bases, and 2 bases stayed unmatched. Germline values: CDR1 SGHTA, CDR2 FQGNSA. CDR3 length: 14 residues. Here the CDR3 DNA reads TGTGCCAGCAGCTCACTAGCGGGAGTCTACGAGCAGTACTTC. Its protein is CASSSLAGVYEQYF.

The V call is TRBV4-1, the J call TRBJ2-1; 10 positions agree with TRBD2. CDR1 is MGHRA and CDR2 is YSYEKL in the germline V gene. The CDR3 has 16 residues. V dropped 0 bases and J dropped 8; count of bases not matched to a gene: 7. The CDR3 spells CASSQESGRALDEQFF. In DNA, the CDR3 is TGCGCCAGCAGCCAAGAAAGCGGGAGGGCCTTGGATGAGCAGTTCTTC.

The chain joins TRBV30 to TRBJ1-5; a weak D match, TRBD1 (5 bases). Germline assignment: CDR1 GTSNPN and CDR2 SVGIG (reference sequence). The V end was cut by 1 base, the J end by 6 bases, with 16 bases between. This CDR3 has 15 residues. The chain's CDR3 is CAWSAAGQGGQPQHF. CDR3 DNA: TGTGCCTGGAGTGCAGCGGGCCAGGGTGGTCAGCCCCAGCATTTT.

The V call is TRBV9, the J call TRBJ2-2; 10 bases align to TRBD1. Germline values: CDR1 SGDLS, CDR2 YYNGEE. Trimming removed 4 bases from V and 5 bases from J; junction bases left unmatched: 8. CDR3 length equals 16 residues. This CDR3 reads CASSQGQGPGTGELFF. CDR3 coding DNA: TGTGCCAGCAGCCAGGGACAGGGGCCGGGGACCGGGGAGCTGTTTTTT.

The chain combines TRBV9 with TRBJ2-3, with D perhaps given as TRBD1 or TRBD2 (5 bases each). Germline CDR1 is SGDLS and CDR2 is YYNGEE. V lost 0 bases to trimming and J lost 4 bases, with 15 bases between them. The CDR3 consists of 16 residues. The DNA for the CDR3 is TGTGCCAGCAGCGTAGCTTCCGGGGCGCTCCCAGATACGCAGTATTTT. Amino acid sequence: CASSVASGALPDTQYF.

The chain combines TRBV11-2 with TRBJ2-2, with TRBD1 as a possible D gene (5 bases). Germline V lookup: CDR1 SGHAT, CDR2 FQNNGV. With 5 bases removed from V and 0 bases from J, the gap between germline ends came to 13 bases. This CDR3 has 16 amino acids. The CDR3 DNA follows: TGTGCCAGCAGCACGAACGCAGGGTCGAACACCGGGGAGCTGTTTTTT. Protein sequence: CASSTNAGSNTGELFF.

This rearrangement joins TRBV6-1 to TRBJ1-2, with unresolved D. Trimming cost V 0 bases and J 2 bases, with 7 bases left between them. The length of the CDR3 is 14 residues. Per germline, CDR1 MNHNS and CDR2 SASEGT. The CDR3 nucleotides read TGTGCCAGCAGTGAAGCCGGGGAGAACTATGGCTACACCTTC. This translates into CASSEAGENYGYTF.

The J gene is TRBJ2-2, the V gene TRBV15; D could derive from TRBD1 or TRBD2 (6 bases each). There are 15 residues in the CDR3. Germline CDR1 reads LNHNV; CDR2 reads YYDKDF (reference sequence). The V and J ends lost 5 bases and 7 bases respectively, with 17 bases between them. CDR3: CATSWGGGLDGELFF. CDR3 nucleotides: TGTGCCACCAGCTGGGGTGGGGGGCTTGACGGGGAGCTGTTTTTT.

The V and J genes are TRBV15 and TRBJ2-7; TRBD1 matches at 10 bases. Germline values: CDR1 LNHNV, CDR2 YYDKDF (reference sequence). This CDR3 region has 13 residues. With 3 bases clipped from V and 7 bases from J, the junction kept 3 bases outside the gene matches. The CDR3 loop reads CATSSDRGREQYF. Here the CDR3 DNA reads TGTGCCACCAGCAGCGACAGGGGGCGAGAGCAGTACTTC. The full variable domain, with the rest looked up from reference TRBV15 and TRBJ2-7, is DAMVIQNPRYQVTQFGKPVTLSCSQTLNHNVMYWYQQKSSQAPKLLFHYYDKDFNNEADTPDNFQSRRPNTSFCFLDIRSPGLGDTAMYLCATSSDRGREQYFGPGTRLTVT.

The gene calls are TRBV11-2 and TRBJ1-2; maybe TRBD1 (6 bases). The CDR3 has 14 residues. Between the trimmed V and J ends, which lost 2 bases and 8 bases, there was a span of 15 bases. The germline V gene has CDR1 SGHAT and CDR2 FQNNGV. Here the CDR3 DNA reads TGTGCCAGCAGCTTAAGCCAGGGGAGAGTGGGCTACACCTTC. Its translation: CASSLSQGRVGYTF. Full variable domain (remainder filled in from reference TRBV11-2 and TRBJ1-2): EAGVAQSPRYKIIEKRQSVAFWCNPISGHATLYWYQQILGQGPKLLIQFQNNGVVDDSQLPKDRFSAERLKGVDSTLKIQPAKLEDSAVYLCASSLSQGRVGYTFGSGTRLTVV.

This clone was seen a single time. The chain joins TRBV4-1 to TRBJ2-1; 12 nucleotides line up with TRBD2. The CDR3 sequence is 15 residues long. Trimming at V came to 4 bases and at J to 12 bases, leaving 10 bases not matched to a gene. Germline V gene lookup returns CDR1 MGHRA and CDR2 YSYEKL. The CDR3 protein is CASSPGTSGPPRQFF. CDR3 in DNA: TGCGCCAGCAGCCCCGGGACTAGCGGGCCCCCCCGGCAGTTCTTC.

V and J are TRBV7-9 and TRBJ2-1; D is unresolved. The CDR3 is made up of 13 amino acids. Per the germline V gene, CDR1 is SEHNR and CDR2 is FQNEAQ (reference sequence). The germline V and J ends were trimmed by 3 bases and 4 bases, with 7 bases remaining between them. The CDR3, as DNA: TGTGCCAGCAGCTTTGGACGGTACAATGAGCAGTTCTTC. Protein: CASSFGRYNEQFF.

CDR3 in DNA: TGTGCCAGCAGCTTGGACGGGACTCCCCACACAGATACGCAGTATTTT. This sequence encodes CASSLDGTPHTDTQYF. V usage is TRBV5-4 and J usage is TRBJ2-3, with D possibly TRBD2 on 6 matching bases. CDR1 and CDR2 from the germline V gene are SGHNT and YYREEE (reference sequence). V lost 0 bases and J 2 bases, leaving 13 bases between the germline ends. This CDR3 has 16 residues.

The chain recombines TRBV18 with TRBJ1-6, with D hard to call. Germline values: CDR1 KGHSH, CDR2 LQKENI. CDR3 length: 15 amino acids. V shed 2 bases and J shed 3 bases, with 8 bases lying between them. The CDR3 nucleotides are TGTGCCAGCTCACCAGGGCAGAACTATAATTCACCCCTCCACTTT. Protein sequence: CASSPGQNYNSPLHF.

This clone was counted between two and nine times. The chain couples TRBV2 to TRBJ1-3, with D possibly being TRBD1 (5 bases). The V end was cut by 0 bases, the J end by 7 bases, with 10 bases between. There are 14 residues in the CDR3. In germline, CDR1 is SNHLY, CDR2 FYNNEI. CDR3 nucleotides: TGTGCCAGCAGTGAAGCCCCAGGGAAGAACACCATATATTTT. It encodes CASSEAPGKNTIYF.

Remarks on this clone: The sample holds other DNA sequences that translate to the same CDR3. J is TRBJ2-2 and V is TRBV11-3, with 9 bases matching TRBD2. The CDR3 length is 16 residues. Germline V gene data show CDR1 as SGHNT and CDR2 as YENEEA. With V trimmed by 3 bases and J by 1 base, 3 bases remained unmatched. For the CDR3, the DNA is TGTGCCAGCAGCTTGGTAGCGGGGGTGAACACCGGGGAGCTGTTTTTT. It encodes CASSLVAGVNTGELFF.

This chain joins TRBV11-3 and TRBJ2-6, with TRBD1 identical over 8 bases. The length of the CDR3 is 17 residues. Per the germline V gene, CDR1 is SGHNT and CDR2 is YENEEA. Losses at the gene ends were 1 base for V and 2 bases for J; bases not matched to a gene: 4. The CDR3 DNA follows: TGTGCCAGCAGCTTAGGGCAGGGGGCGCCTGGGGCCAACGTCCTGACTTTC. Amino acid sequence: CASSLGQGAPGANVLTF.

This clone was detected once. The chain joins TRBV7-8 to TRBJ1-3, with D possibly matching TRBD1 (5 bases). CDR1 and CDR2 (germline): SGHVS, FQNEAQ. The V end lost 6 bases, the J end lost 0 bases, and 12 bases lay between the germline ends. The CDR3 has 15 residues. This CDR3 reads CASSRAGSSGNTIYF. For the CDR3, the DNA is TGTGCCAGCAGTCGAGCAGGGAGCTCTGGAAACACCATATATTTT.

In this sample, this clone turned up a few times. The chain recombines TRBV10-3 with TRBJ1-2; no clear D gene. Germline V gives CDR1 ENHRY, CDR2 SYGVKD. CDR3 length: 15 amino acids. With 6 bases removed from V and 3 bases from J, the gap between germline ends came to 17 bases. This CDR3 is CAISPQLATDYGYTF. In nucleotides, the CDR3 is TGTGCCATCAGCCCCCAGCTAGCAACCGACTATGGCTACACCTTC.

V gene TRBV5-4 combines with J gene TRBJ1-6, with D possibly matching TRBD1 (5 bases). The CDR3 consists of 14 residues. CDR1 SGHNT and CDR2 YYREEE come from the germline V gene (reference sequence). V lost 5 bases to trimming and J lost 13 bases, with 19 bases between them. CDR3: CASRTGTGEIPLHF. CDR3 nucleotide sequence: TGTGCCAGCAGGACCGGGACGGGGGAGATCCCCCTCCACTTT.

This clone was detected once. The rearrangement joins TRBV11-2 to TRBJ1-3; the match to TRBD1 covers 8 bases. CDR3 size: 14 residues. Per the germline V gene, CDR1 is SGHAT and CDR2 is FQNNGV. V trimming: 5 bases; J trimming: 4 bases; junction bases outside the gene matches: 4. The CDR3 here is CASSRQGSGNTIYF. As DNA, the CDR3 is TGTGCCAGCAGCCGACAGGGGTCAGGAAACACCATATATTTT. Together with reference TRBV11-2 and TRBJ1-3, the CDR3 gives the full variable domain: EAGVAQSPRYKIIEKRQSVAFWCNPISGHATLYWYQQILGQGPKLLIQFQNNGVVDDSQLPKDRFSAERLKGVDSTLKIQPAKLEDSAVYLCASSRQGSGNTIYFGEGSWLTVV.

This clone was counted once. This rearrangement joins TRBV14 to TRBJ2-3; D gene unclear. This CDR3 is built from 14 residues. CDR1 is SGHDN and CDR2 is FVKESK in the germline V gene. V was pared by 3 bases and J by 5 bases, with 12 bases between. The CDR3 here is CASSQGITKDTQYF. In DNA form, the CDR3 reads TGTGCCAGCAGCCAGGGAATAACGAAAGATACGCAGTATTTT.

The chain has TRBV7-2 and TRBJ2-2; 12 positions match TRBD2. Per germline, CDR1 SGHTA and CDR2 FQGNSA. The ends lost 1 base at V and 4 bases at J; junction bases unmatched: 10. This CDR3 has 19 residues. The CDR3 is CASSLGPLAGGPSTGELFF. DNA for the CDR3: TGTGCCAGCAGCTTAGGCCCCCTAGCGGGGGGGCCGAGCACCGGGGAGCTGTTTTTT.